The 20 T cell receptor beta chains below come from one sample, sequenced in a study of human T cells and chemical hapten exposure (dated by TCRdb to the early 2020s). The library was prepared using RACE. Sequencer: NextSeq 500. TCRdb reanalyzed the raw reads on its own, using fastp at Q25 for trimming and MiXCR for clone calling, and kept in-frame beta chains. Rows merge per CDR3 protein into single entries with the most common DNA and genes. The sample contains around 350,000 distinct CDR3 sequences, about 5% of them found a single time. Around 8% of the sample is in the top ten clones. This specimen's time point label, interpreted: pre-sensitization, week 0. The treatment or condition label on this specimen signifies: therapeutic diphenylcyclopropenone sensitization with weekly scalp DPC. The sequences come from whole blood, collected in connection with sensitization to the hapten diphenylcyclopropenone (DPC). The receptor set was obtained from a woman younger than 30 with alopecia areata. Some clones in this sample may be carry-over from other donors' samples.

This clonotype was detected a few times. This chain joins TRBV3-1 and TRBJ2-1; D may match TRBD1 or TRBD2 (5 bases each). Germline V gene lookup returns CDR1 LGHDT and CDR2 YNNKEL (reference sequence). The CDR3 is made up of 18 amino acids. V gave up 1 base and J gave up 2 bases, with 18 bases separating them. In DNA, the CDR3 is TGTGCCAGCAGCCAAGTTCAGGGAGTGGTGATTGCCTACAATGAGCAGTTCTTC. Translation: CASSQVQGVVIAYNEQFF.

This clonotype was found a few times. This sequence joins TRBV12-3 or TRBV12-4 and TRBJ1-1; D uncertain. Trimming took off 6 bases at V and 9 bases at J, with 14 bases between the two ends. This CDR3 region has 12 residues. CDR3 amino acids: CASSYGERQAFF. The CDR3 region has the DNA TGTGCCAGCAGCTACGGGGAGAGACAAGCTTTCTTT.

This clonotype was found many times. The chain links TRBV10-3 to TRBJ2-7; D ambiguous. The germline V and J ends were trimmed by 7 bases and 5 bases, with 18 bases remaining between them. Germline-derived CDR1 and CDR2 are ENHRY and SYGVKD. CDR3 length: 14 residues. This chain's CDR3 is CAINKGQTFDEQYF. The CDR3 region has the DNA TGTGCCATCAATAAGGGCCAAACTTTTGACGAGCAGTACTTC.

CDR3 amino acids: CSVPSGAETQYF. The CDR3 nucleotides read TGCAGCGTGCCTAGCGGGGCAGAGACCCAGTACTTC. The chain employs TRBV29-1 and TRBJ2-5; 9 positions match TRBD2. Germline trimming cut 6 bases from V and 4 bases from J; bases unmatched to any gene: 3. The length of the CDR3 is 12 residues. The V gene's germline CDR1 is SQVTM and CDR2 ANQGSEA.

The gene calls are TRBV20-1 and TRBJ2-7; D not certain. This CDR3 has 14 residues. Trimming cost V 5 bases and J 1 base, with 15 bases left between them. The V gene's germline CDR1 is DFQATT and CDR2 SNEGSKA (reference sequence). The CDR3 here is CSARLDPSSYEQYF. DNA of the CDR3: TGCAGTGCTCGTTTAGATCCTTCATCCTACGAGCAGTACTTC.

This clonotype was observed many times. The rearrangement joins TRBV10-3 to TRBJ2-2; 8 nucleotides line up with TRBD2. The CDR3 has 18 residues. The ends lost 3 bases at V and 1 base at J; junction bases unmatched: 10. Germline V gene sequence: CDR1 ENHRY, CDR2 SYGVKD. CDR3 loop: CAISEGWLAGVNTGELFF. The CDR3 nucleotides read TGTGCCATCAGTGAAGGTTGGCTAGCGGGCGTGAACACCGGGGAGCTGTTTTTT.

This clonotype has a handful of counts. This chain joins TRBV7-2 and TRBJ2-3; D remains ambiguous. V lost 5 bases, J lost 8 bases, and 14 bases lay in between. Germline V CDR1 and CDR2: SGHTA, FQGNSA. CDR3 length: 13 amino acids. The CDR3, as DNA: TGTGCCAGCAGCCCTAACTTACTTGGTACGCAGTATTTT. Amino acids: CASSPNLLGTQYF.

The sample holds many counts of this clonotype. V and J are TRBV4-1 and TRBJ1-1, with D tentatively TRBD1 (5 bases). The V end lost 1 base, the J end lost 7 bases, and 13 bases lay between the germline ends. Germline CDR1 reads MGHRA; CDR2 reads YSYEKL. The length of the CDR3 is 14 residues. CDR3 nucleotides: TGCGCCAGCAGCCAAGTATCACAGGAGGATGAAGCTTTCTTT. It translates to CASSQVSQEDEAFF.

This clonotype was counted between two and nine times. The gene calls are TRBV4-2 and TRBJ2-2, with TRBD1 as a possible D gene (5 bases). Between the trimmed V and J ends, which lost 4 bases and 0 bases, there was a span of 12 bases. Germline V gene lookup returns CDR1 LGHNA and CDR2 YNFKEQ. CDR3 length: 16 amino acids. This CDR3 reads CASSPLGPSNTGELFF. CDR3 sequence (DNA): TGTGCCAGCAGCCCCCTGGGGCCTTCGAACACCGGGGAGCTGTTTTTT.

V is TRBV4-1 and J is TRBJ2-3, with 13 bases aligning to TRBD2. CDR1 and CDR2 (germline): MGHRA, YSYEKL. Unmatched junction bases numbered 14, after V lost 0 bases and J lost 5 bases. This CDR3 comprises 20 residues. CDR3 DNA sequence: TGCGCCAGCAGCCAAGATCCCTTTACTAGCGGGGGGGCCGAGAGAGATACGCAGTATTTT. Protein product: CASSQDPFTSGGAERDTQYF.

The chain carries TRBV20-1 and TRBJ1-2; a possible D gene is TRBD1 (5 bases). V was pared by 6 bases and J by 4 bases, with 18 bases between. Germline lookup yields CDR1 DFQATT and CDR2 SNEGSKA (reference sequence). The CDR3 extends over 14 amino acids. In nucleotides, the CDR3 is TGCAGTGCCCTAACCAGGGTACTGAGCTATGGCTACACCTTC. Its protein product is CSALTRVLSYGYTF.

This clonotype was picked up a small number of times. The chain combines TRBV18 with TRBJ2-1; D gene uncertain. Germline CDR1 KGHSH, CDR2 LQKENI. The CDR3 has 12 residues. V dropped 3 bases and J dropped 10 bases, with 10 bases sitting between them. The CDR3 DNA reads as TGTGCCAGCTCACCTCAGGCACGAGAGCAGTTCTTC. The encoded protein is CASSPQAREQFF.

The rearrangement links TRBV9 to TRBJ2-3, with D tentatively TRBD2 (6 bases). Trimming took off 0 bases at V and 3 bases at J, with 11 bases between the two ends. Germline V gene lookup returns CDR1 SGDLS and CDR2 YYNGEE. CDR3 length equals 15 residues. The CDR3 DNA follows: TGTGCCAGCAGCGTAGCCAGCGGAGGGACAGATACGCAGTATTTT. Amino acids: CASSVASGGTDTQYF.

The genes are TRBV7-2 and TRBJ1-5; D unclear. Germline assignment: CDR1 SGHTA and CDR2 FQGNSA. Trimming shortened V by 5 bases and J by 4 bases, and 9 bases separated the two germline ends. The CDR3 contains 13 residues. CDR3 nucleotide sequence: TGTGCCAGCAGCACAAGGGCAAATCAGCCCCAGCATTTT. Encoded protein: CASSTRANQPQHF.

This chain connects TRBV10-3 to TRBJ2-3, with 9 bases aligning to TRBD2. V gave up 0 bases and J gave up 4 bases; unmatched junction bases: 5. This CDR3 spans 16 amino acids. Germline loops: CDR1 ENHRY, CDR2 SYGVKD. The DNA for the CDR3 is TGTGCCATCAGTGAGTCGCGGGGGGGCCTTTCAGATACGCAGTATTTT. It encodes CAISESRGGLSDTQYF.

This clonotype occurred a few times. The chain uses TRBV6-5 and TRBJ1-3; D gene unclear. CDR1 MNHEY and CDR2 SVGAGI come from the germline V gene. Trimming pared 0 bases from V and 0 bases from J, leaving 12 bases between. This CDR3 comprises 17 residues. In DNA form, the CDR3 reads TGTGCCAGCAGTTACTCGAGATGGCAGCTCTCTGGAAACACCATATATTTT. Residues: CASSYSRWQLSGNTIYF.

This clonotype was counted only a few times. This sequence joins TRBV5-1 and TRBJ2-7; D perhaps matches TRBD1 (5 bases). Trimming removed 0 bases at V and 8 bases at J, with 15 bases between. The CDR3 is made up of 14 amino acids. The germline CDR1 and CDR2 sequences are SGHRS and YFSETQ. This chain's CDR3 is CASSLEEGAPKQYF. The DNA of the CDR3 is TGCGCCAGCAGCTTGGAGGAAGGGGCCCCAAAGCAGTACTTC. The full variable domain, its missing parts supplied by reference TRBV5-1 and TRBJ2-7, is KAGVTQTPRYLIKTRGQQVTLSCSPISGHRSVSWYQQTPGQGLQFLFEYFSETQRNKGNFPGRFSGRQFSNSRSEMNVSTLELGDSALYLCASSLEEGAPKQYFGPGTRLTVT.

This clonotype was counted ten times or more. The chain joins TRBV6-1 to TRBJ2-1; D gene ambiguous. Trimming shortened V by 6 bases and J by 4 bases, and 19 bases separated the two germline ends. Germline V CDR1 and CDR2: MNHNS, SASEGT. The CDR3 loop spans 16 amino acids. The DNA for the CDR3 is TGTGCCAGCAGACCTCCCCCCGGGCTGGGTTACAATGAGCAGTTCTTC. It translates to CASRPPPGLGYNEQFF.

The chain uses TRBV18 and TRBJ2-1; 7 nucleotides match TRBD1. The J segment lost 4 bases and the V segment lost 0 bases, leaving 3 bases of the junction unmatched. This CDR3 spans 15 amino acids. Germline V gives CDR1 KGHSH, CDR2 LQKENI. Written as DNA, the CDR3 is TGTGCCAGCTCACCACCAGGGGGCGGTTACAATGAGCAGTTCTTC. Residues: CASSPPGGGYNEQFF.

In this sample, this clonotype turned up a few times. The chain carries TRBV27 and TRBJ2-3; D not certain. The CDR3 has 14 amino acids. The V gene's germline CDR1 is MNHEY and CDR2 SMNVEV (reference sequence). Trimming took off 3 bases at V and 2 bases at J, with 9 bases between the two ends. CDR3 region: CASSFALSTDTQYF. In nucleotides, the CDR3 is TGTGCCAGCAGTTTCGCCTTATCCACAGATACGCAGTATTTT.